This passage covers 10 T cell receptor beta chains from one sample sequenced in a study of technical replicates of blood from four donors. This table comes from immunoSEQ multiplex PCR, and its TCRdb copy is limited to in-frame clones, with some not included. The sample has more than 70,000 clones; approximately 96% are singletons. The sequenced sample was T cells isolated from PBMCs. Every receptor here comes from a human donor in good health.

V usage is TRBV29-1 and J usage is TRBJ1-1; D is uncertain. Trimming removed 4 bases at V and 0 bases at J, with 9 bases between. Germline V gene sequence: CDR1 SQVTM, CDR2 ANQGSEA. The CDR3 is made up of 13 amino acids. The CDR3 region has the DNA TGCAGCGTTGCATTCGACATGAACACTGAAGCTTTCTTT. This translates into CSVAFDMNTEAFF.

This chain uses TRBV5-4 with TRBJ2-7; possible D gene TRBD1, 6 bases. The CDR3 extends over 15 amino acids. V was clipped by 0 bases and J by 2 bases, with 12 bases between them. Per the germline V gene, CDR1 is SGHNT and CDR2 is YYREEE (reference sequence). CDR3 coding DNA: TGTGCCAGCAGCTTGGTGGCAGGGGCAACCTACGAGCAGTACTTC. It specifies CASSLVAGATYEQYF.

The chain joins TRBV5-1 to TRBJ1-6; weak D call: TRBD1 (6 bases). This CDR3 region has 15 residues. Germline values: CDR1 SGHRS, CDR2 YFSETQ. The ends were cut back, 0 bases at V and 7 bases at J, with 11 bases in the middle. The CDR3 region has the DNA TGCGCCAGCAGCTTGGAGATCCAGGGGAATTCACCCCTCCACTTT. Residues: CASSLEIQGNSPLHF.

This clone was seen once. The CDR3 protein is CASSNSGQGYEKLFF. The CDR3 DNA sequence: TGTGCCAGTAGTAATTCGGGACAGGGCTATGAAAAACTGTTTTTT. The rearrangement joins TRBV19 to TRBJ1-4; 9 bases align to TRBD1. Germline V gene sequence: CDR1 LNHDA, CDR2 SQIVND (reference sequence). The CDR3 extends over 15 amino acids. V dropped 4 bases and J dropped 6; count of bases not matched to a gene: 6.

The chain recombines TRBV5-3 with TRBJ1-1; no firm D call. TRBV5-3 is an ORF, with its function uncertain. V shed 1 base and J shed 2 bases, with 3 bases lying between them. The CDR3 spans 12 residues. CDR3: CARSLPNTEAFF. As DNA, the CDR3 is TGTGCCAGAAGCTTGCCTAACACTGAAGCTTTCTTT.

This chain connects TRBV28 to TRBJ2-7, with TRBD2 matching over 10 bases. This CDR3 comprises 16 residues. The V gene end was trimmed by 7 bases and the J gene end by 2 bases; junction bases not matched to a gene: 11. Germline V CDR1 and CDR2: MDHEN, SYDVKM. CDR3 sequence (DNA): TGTGCCAGCACCCCCTATGGGACTAGCGTCACCTACGAGCAGTACTTC. Translating it yields CASTPYGTSVTYEQYF. Together with reference TRBV28 and TRBJ2-7, the CDR3 gives the full variable domain: DVKVTQSSRYLVKRTGEKVFLECVQDMDHENMFWYRQDPGLGLRLIYFSYDVKMKEKGDIPEGYSVSREKKERFSLILESASTNQTSMYLCASTPYGTSVTYEQYFGPGTRLTVT.

This chain connects TRBV18 to TRBJ2-6; 8 bases fit TRBD1. This CDR3 comprises 17 residues. Germline CDR1 and CDR2: KGHSH and LQKENI. J gave up 0 bases and V 4 bases, and 5 bases lay outside the gene matches. CDR3 sequence (DNA): TGTGCCAGCTCACGGGGACAGGCCCGCTCTGGGGCCAACGTCCTGACTTTC. It encodes CASSRGQARSGANVLTF.

The chain joins TRBV6-4 to TRBJ1-1; 10 bases fit TRBD1. CDR1 is MRHNA and CDR2 is SNTAGT in the germline V gene. The CDR3 length is 13 residues. The V and J ends lost 6 bases and 10 bases, in that order; junction bases with no gene match: 8. As DNA, the CDR3 is TGTGCCAGCAGCCGGGGACAGGGGTCGGTAGCTTTCTTT. Protein: CASSRGQGSVAFF.

This chain uses TRBV4-1 with TRBJ2-3; maybe TRBD2 (6 bases). Trimming pared 8 bases from V and 5 bases from J, leaving 20 bases between. This CDR3 is built from 15 residues. CDR1 and CDR2 from the germline V gene are MGHRA and YSYEKL. The CDR3 is CASGARGHVQDTQYF. In nucleotides, the CDR3 is TGCGCCAGCGGGGCGCGGGGCCATGTACAAGATACGCAGTATTTT.

The chain has TRBV28 and TRBJ1-2; 8 bases are a match to TRBD1. V trimming: 3 bases; J trimming: 3 bases; junction bases outside the gene matches: 3. This CDR3 has 14 residues. The germline V gene has CDR1 MDHEN and CDR2 SYDVKM. The CDR3 is CASSLTGVDYGYTF. The CDR3 DNA follows: TGTGCCAGCAGTTTGACAGGGGTCGACTATGGCTACACCTTC.